This T cell receptor beta chain was identified during a study of identifying expanded T cells in peripheral blood. General study results and limits: Differentially abundant clones: about 1.3 between replicates, 16.4 at around 14 days, 19 to 20 at four. Variance in clone template counts between approximately 2-week samples significantly increased with total template count across all healthy donors.

Sequenced by immunoSEQ multiplex PCR; TCRdb stores in-frame clones only, minus some. The sample shows 84,000 or so clones, about nine tenths of them seen only once. No infections or other immune events were documented during collection. Germline assignment: CDR1 MNHEY and CDR2 SVGAGI. V dropped 4 bases and J dropped 4; count of bases not matched to a gene: 10. The CDR3 is 16 amino acids. This clone was counted once. Its target is unknown. The sequenced sample consisted of blood. The V call is TRBV6-5, the J call TRBJ2-5; TRBD2 matches at 9 bases. The receptor's source is a person aged 18 to 70 in good health. CDR3 region: CASSSLAGTDLETQYF. CDR3 in DNA: TGTGCCAGCAGTTCTCTAGCGGGGACAGATCTAGAGACCCAGTACTTC.